This T cell receptor (beta chain) appears in the sequencing data of a study of T cell responses to AZD1222 COVID-19 vaccine. Study outcomes and limitations: Only 6 or 7 AZD1222 recipients tested seropositive at baseline.

CDR3 size: 15 residues. The germline gives CDR1 SGHAT, CDR2 FQNNGV. The V gene lost 0 bases and the J gene lost 2 bases, with 8 bases spanning the gap. Generated by immunoSEQ multiplex PCR, the TCRdb table keeps only in-frame clones and is missing some. The sample lists about 130,000 clones; 93% were seen once. Concerning this clone: The antigen remains undetermined.

V is TRBV11-2 and J is TRBJ1-3, with a possible D match to TRBD1 (6 bases). This clonotype originated in an adult in good health. The input for sequencing was peripheral blood, taken on day 0 of AZD1222 vaccination. The CDR3 loop is CASSLEAGAGNTIYF. CDR3 nucleotides: TGTGCCAGCAGCTTAGAGGCAGGGGCTGGAAACACCATATATTTT. The variable domain in full, with the rest retrieved from reference TRBV11-2 and TRBJ1-3, is EAGVAQSPRYKIIEKRQSVAFWCNPISGHATLYWYQQILGQGPKLLIQFQNNGVVDDSQLPKDRFSAERLKGVDSTLKIQPAKLEDSAVYLCASSLEAGAGNTIYFGEGSWLTVV.